The 11 T cell receptor beta chains in this list originate from one sample, sequenced in a study of cytomegalovirus exposure and HLA in healthy donors. Researchers ran the PCR with 60 Vbeta and 13 Jbeta primers. Assay used: immunoSEQ multiplex PCR; TCRdb lists only in-frame clones, some missing. The table has approximately 110,000 clones, about 70% seen once. Sequenced material: PBMCs. The receptors come from a young man in good health and CMV-seropositive.

This clone was observed a handful of times. The V gene is TRBV28, the J gene TRBJ1-6; TRBD1 matches 7 bases. CDR3 length: 14 residues. Trimming at V came to 10 bases and at J to 5 bases, leaving 8 bases not matched to a gene. In germline, CDR1 is MDHEN, CDR2 SYDVKM. The CDR3 nucleotides read TGTGCCATTTCGGGGGGGACAGATAATTCACCCCTCCACTTT. This gives the protein CAISGGTDNSPLHF.

The gene calls are TRBV7-3 and TRBJ2-1; the match to TRBD2 covers 9 bases. From germline, CDR1 is SGHTA and CDR2 FQGTGA. V gave up 5 bases and J gave up 6 bases; unmatched junction bases: 8. This CDR3 contains 15 residues. The CDR3 is CASSPQGGLANEQFF. As DNA, the CDR3 is TGTGCCAGCAGCCCCCAGGGGGGACTAGCCAATGAGCAGTTCTTC.

The CDR3: CASRREAGNYGYTF. The CDR3 region has the DNA TGTGCCAGCCGTAGGGAGGCAGGGAACTATGGCTACACCTTC. This chain connects TRBV2 to TRBJ1-2; possible D gene TRBD1, 5 bases. The CDR3 consists of 14 residues. Germline V CDR1 and CDR2: SNHLY, FYNNEI. Trimming pared 8 bases from V and 2 bases from J, leaving 15 bases between.

The chain has TRBV29-1 and TRBJ2-1; perhaps TRBD1 as D (6 bases). The CDR3 covers 17 residues. Trimming removed 1 base from V and 5 bases from J, with 21 bases in between. Germline CDR1 and CDR2: SQVTM and ANQGSEA. Written as DNA, the CDR3 is TGCAGCGTTGAAGCCCTGCGCACGGGACACCCTAACAATGAGCAGTTCTTC. This translates into CSVEALRTGHPNNEQFF.

The V and J genes are TRBV19 and TRBJ2-3, with D possibly TRBD1 on 6 matching bases. V dropped 1 base and J dropped 2 bases, with 13 bases sitting between them. The CDR3 is 16 amino acids. Germline V gene lookup returns CDR1 LNHDA and CDR2 SQIVND (reference sequence). CDR3 sequence (DNA): TGTGCCAGTAGTATAGTAAGGACAGCCTTCACAGATACGCAGTATTTT. It specifies CASSIVRTAFTDTQYF.

This clone was seen a few times. The chain carries TRBV6-1 and TRBJ1-2, with no clear D. This CDR3 contains 12 residues. Trimming shortened V by 6 bases and J by 5 bases, and 10 bases separated the two germline ends. CDR1 and CDR2 from the germline V gene are MNHNS and SASEGT. The CDR3 loop is CASRATGYGYTF. CDR3 DNA: TGTGCCAGCAGAGCGACGGGGTATGGCTACACCTTC.

The rearrangement joins TRBV10-2 to TRBJ2-7; D may be TRBD2 (6 bases). Trimming took 4 bases from V and 2 from J, leaving 12 bases between them. This CDR3 region has 14 residues. Germline V gives CDR1 WSHSY, CDR2 SAAADI. The CDR3 DNA reads as TGCGCCAGCAGTGGAGGAGGGTTTACCTACGAGCAGTACGTC. Its protein product is CASSGGGFTYEQYV.

The J gene is TRBJ1-1, the V gene TRBV5-1; no definite D call. The CDR3 loop spans 14 amino acids. CDR1 and CDR2 (germline): SGHRS, YFSETQ. With 4 bases removed from V and 1 base from J, the gap between germline ends came to 11 bases. This chain's CDR3 is CASSEQSQNTEAFF. The CDR3 DNA reads as TGCGCCAGCAGCGAACAGTCACAGAACACTGAAGCTTTCTTT.

This chain joins TRBV11-2 and TRBJ2-2; weak D call: TRBD1 (5 bases). Germline values: CDR1 SGHAT, CDR2 FQNNGV. V lost 8 bases, J lost 2 bases, and 9 bases lay in between. The CDR3 covers 13 residues. Here the CDR3 DNA reads TGTGCCAGCCAGGGTACTAACACCGGGGAGCTGTTTTTT. Amino acid sequence: CASQGTNTGELFF.

This rearrangement joins TRBV5-8 to TRBJ1-6; weak D call: TRBD1 (6 bases). Trimming pared 0 bases from V and 5 bases from J, leaving 15 bases between. The CDR3 has 17 residues. CDR1 and CDR2 (germline): SGHTS, YDEGEE. The CDR3 bases are TGTGCCAGCAGCTTGGAGGCGGGGGGCAGGAATAATTCACCCCTCCACTTT. This codes for CASSLEAGGRNNSPLHF.

J is TRBJ2-5 and V is TRBV5-6; 10 bases align to TRBD1. The junction had 4 bases not matched to a gene; V was cut back by 4 bases and J by 4 bases. The CDR3 totals 14 residues. The germline V gene has CDR1 SGHDT and CDR2 YYEEEE. CDR3 loop: CASSQTGGSETQYF. CDR3 coding DNA: TGTGCCAGCAGCCAGACAGGGGGCTCAGAGACCCAGTACTTC.